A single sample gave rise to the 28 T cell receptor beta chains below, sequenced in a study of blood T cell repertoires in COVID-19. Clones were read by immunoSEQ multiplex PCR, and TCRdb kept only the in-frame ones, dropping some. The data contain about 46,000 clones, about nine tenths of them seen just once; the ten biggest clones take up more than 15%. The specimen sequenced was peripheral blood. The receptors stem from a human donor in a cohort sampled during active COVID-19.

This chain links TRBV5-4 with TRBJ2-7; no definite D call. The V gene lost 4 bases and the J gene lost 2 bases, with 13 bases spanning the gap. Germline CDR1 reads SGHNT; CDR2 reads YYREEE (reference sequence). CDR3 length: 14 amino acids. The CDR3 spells CASSPGGFPYEQYF. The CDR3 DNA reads TGTGCCAGCAGCCCCGGTGGTTTCCCCTACGAGCAGTACTTC.

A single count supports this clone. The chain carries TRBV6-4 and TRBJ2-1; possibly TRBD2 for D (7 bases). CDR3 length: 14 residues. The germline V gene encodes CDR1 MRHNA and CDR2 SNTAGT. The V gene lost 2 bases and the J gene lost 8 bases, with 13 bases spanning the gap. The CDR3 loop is CASSDTSGGHEQFF. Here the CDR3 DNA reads TGTGCCAGCAGTGACACCTCCGGGGGGCATGAGCAGTTCTTC.

As DNA, the CDR3 is TGTGCCAGCAGCTTAATCGCGAGGAACACTGAAGCTTTCTTT. This translates into CASSLIARNTEAFF. The J gene is TRBJ1-1, the V gene TRBV7-9; D remains ambiguous. CDR1 and CDR2 from the germline V gene are SEHNR and FQNEAQ (reference sequence). The length of the CDR3 is 14 residues. The V gene lost 2 bases and the J gene lost 1 base, with 8 bases spanning the gap.

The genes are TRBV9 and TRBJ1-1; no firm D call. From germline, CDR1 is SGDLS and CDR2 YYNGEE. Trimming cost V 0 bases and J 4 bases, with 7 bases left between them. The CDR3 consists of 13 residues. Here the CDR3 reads CASSVGSFTEAFF. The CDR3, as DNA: TGTGCCAGCAGCGTAGGGAGTTTCACTGAAGCTTTCTTT.

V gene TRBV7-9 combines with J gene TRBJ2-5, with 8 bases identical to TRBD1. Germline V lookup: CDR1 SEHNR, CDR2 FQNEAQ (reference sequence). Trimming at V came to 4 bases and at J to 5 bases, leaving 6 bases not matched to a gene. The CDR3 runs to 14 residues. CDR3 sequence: CASSSDRAGETQYF. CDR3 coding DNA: TGTGCCAGCAGCTCGGACAGGGCGGGGGAGACCCAGTACTTC.

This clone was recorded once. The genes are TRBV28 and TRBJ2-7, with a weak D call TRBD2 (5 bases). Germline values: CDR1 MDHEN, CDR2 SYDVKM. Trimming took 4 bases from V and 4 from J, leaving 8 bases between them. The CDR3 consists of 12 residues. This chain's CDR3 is CASSSEGYEQYF. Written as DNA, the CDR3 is TGTGCCAGCAGTTCCGAGGGATACGAGCAGTACTTC.

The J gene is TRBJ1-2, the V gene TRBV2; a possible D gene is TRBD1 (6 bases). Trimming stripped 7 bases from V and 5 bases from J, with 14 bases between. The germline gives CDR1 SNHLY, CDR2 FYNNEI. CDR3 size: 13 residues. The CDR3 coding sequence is TGTGCCAGCACCGACACAGGGTTTTATGGCTACACCTTC. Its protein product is CASTDTGFYGYTF.

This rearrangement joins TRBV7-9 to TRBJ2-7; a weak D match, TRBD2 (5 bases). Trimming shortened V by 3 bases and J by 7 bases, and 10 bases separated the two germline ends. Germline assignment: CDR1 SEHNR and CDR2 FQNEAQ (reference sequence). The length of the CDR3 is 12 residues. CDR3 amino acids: CASSFSRGEQYF. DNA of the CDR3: TGTGCCAGCAGCTTTTCACGAGGGGAGCAGTACTTC.

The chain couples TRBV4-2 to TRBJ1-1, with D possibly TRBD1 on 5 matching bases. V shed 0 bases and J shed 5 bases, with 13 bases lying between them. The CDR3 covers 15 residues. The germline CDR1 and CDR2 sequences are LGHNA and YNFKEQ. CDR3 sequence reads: CASSQDIDSFTEAFF. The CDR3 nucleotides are TGTGCCAGCAGCCAAGATATTGACAGCTTTACTGAAGCTTTCTTT.

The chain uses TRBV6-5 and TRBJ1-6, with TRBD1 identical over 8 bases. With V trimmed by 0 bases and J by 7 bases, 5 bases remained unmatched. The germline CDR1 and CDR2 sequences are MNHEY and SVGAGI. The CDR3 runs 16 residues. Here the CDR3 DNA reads TGTGCCAGCAGTTACTCGTGGGACAGGCACAATTCACCCCTCCACTTT. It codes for CASSYSWDRHNSPLHF.

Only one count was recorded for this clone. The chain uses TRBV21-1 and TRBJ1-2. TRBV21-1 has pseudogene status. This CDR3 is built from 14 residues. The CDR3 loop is CASFTAAAEHGYTF. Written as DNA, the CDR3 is TGTGCCAGCTTCACGGCAGCTGCGGAACATGGCTACACCTTC.

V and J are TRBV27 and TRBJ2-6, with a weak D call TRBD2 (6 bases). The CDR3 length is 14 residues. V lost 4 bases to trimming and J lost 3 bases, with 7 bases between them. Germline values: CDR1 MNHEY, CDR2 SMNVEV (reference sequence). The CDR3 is CASSSGVGANVLTF. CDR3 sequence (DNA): TGTGCCAGCAGTTCGGGGGTTGGGGCCAACGTCCTGACTTTC.

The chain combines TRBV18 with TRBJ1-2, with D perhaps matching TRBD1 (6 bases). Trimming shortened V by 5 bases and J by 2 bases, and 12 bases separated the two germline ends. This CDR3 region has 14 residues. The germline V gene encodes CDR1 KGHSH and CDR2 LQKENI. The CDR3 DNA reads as TGTGCCAGCTCAGCAGGACAGTGGAACTATGGCTACACCTTC. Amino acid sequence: CASSAGQWNYGYTF.

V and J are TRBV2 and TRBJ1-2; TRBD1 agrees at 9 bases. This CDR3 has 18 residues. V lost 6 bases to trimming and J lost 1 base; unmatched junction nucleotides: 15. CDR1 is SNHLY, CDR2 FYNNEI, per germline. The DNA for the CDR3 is TGTGCCAGCAGCCACGACCGGACAGGGGCTACAGTTAACTATGGCTACACCTTC. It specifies CASSHDRTGATVNYGYTF.

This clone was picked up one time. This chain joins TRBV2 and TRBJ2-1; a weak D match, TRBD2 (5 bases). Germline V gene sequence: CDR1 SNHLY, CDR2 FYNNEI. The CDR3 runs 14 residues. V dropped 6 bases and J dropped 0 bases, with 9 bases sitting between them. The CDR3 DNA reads TGTGCCAGCAGCCTCGGACTCTCCTACAATGAGCAGTTCTTC. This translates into CASSLGLSYNEQFF.

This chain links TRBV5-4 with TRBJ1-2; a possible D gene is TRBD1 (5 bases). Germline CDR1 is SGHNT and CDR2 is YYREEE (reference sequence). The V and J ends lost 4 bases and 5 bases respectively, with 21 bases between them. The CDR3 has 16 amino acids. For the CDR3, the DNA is TGTGCCAGCAGCCCAGGCGGGGGGACCCTAGGGTATGGCTACACCTTC. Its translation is CASSPGGGTLGYGYTF.

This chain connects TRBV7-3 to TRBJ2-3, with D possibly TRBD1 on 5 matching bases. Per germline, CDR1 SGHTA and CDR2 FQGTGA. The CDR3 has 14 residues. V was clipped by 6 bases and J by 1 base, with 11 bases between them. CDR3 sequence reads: CASSSGMGTDTQYF. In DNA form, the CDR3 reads TGTGCCAGCAGTTCAGGGATGGGCACAGATACGCAGTATTTT.

The CDR3: CASSNTQGSSYNSPLHF. For the CDR3, the DNA is TGTGCCAGCAGCAACACACAGGGGAGCTCCTATAATTCACCCCTCCACTTT. The V gene is TRBV9, the J gene TRBJ1-6; 7 nucleotides agree with TRBD1. This CDR3 contains 17 residues. Germline-derived CDR1 and CDR2 are SGDLS and YYNGEE. With V trimmed by 4 bases and J by 0 bases, 7 bases remained unmatched.

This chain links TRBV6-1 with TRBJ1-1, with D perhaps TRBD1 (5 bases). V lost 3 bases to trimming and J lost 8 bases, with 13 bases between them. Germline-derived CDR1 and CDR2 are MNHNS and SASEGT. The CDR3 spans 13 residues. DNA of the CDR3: TGTGCCAGCAGTGACAGGACATTGGGGGAAGCTTTCTTT. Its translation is CASSDRTLGEAFF.

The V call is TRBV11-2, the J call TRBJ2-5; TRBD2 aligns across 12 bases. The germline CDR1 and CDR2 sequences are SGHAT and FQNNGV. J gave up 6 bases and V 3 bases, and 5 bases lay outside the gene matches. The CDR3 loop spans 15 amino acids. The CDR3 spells CASSLASGREKTQYF. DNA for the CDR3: TGTGCCAGCAGCTTGGCTAGCGGGAGGGAAAAGACCCAGTACTTC.

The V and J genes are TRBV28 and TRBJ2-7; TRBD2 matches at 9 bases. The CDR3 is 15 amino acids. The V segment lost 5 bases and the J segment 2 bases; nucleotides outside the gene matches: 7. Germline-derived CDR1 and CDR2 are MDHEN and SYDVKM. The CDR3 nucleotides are TGTGCCAGCAGTGCCCCTAGCGGGGATACCTACGAGCAGTACTTC. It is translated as CASSAPSGDTYEQYF.

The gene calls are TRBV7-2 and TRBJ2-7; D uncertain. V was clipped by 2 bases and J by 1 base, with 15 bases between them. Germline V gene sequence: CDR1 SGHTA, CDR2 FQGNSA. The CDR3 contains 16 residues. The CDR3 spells CASSLIGSGTSYEQYF. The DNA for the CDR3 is TGTGCCAGCAGCTTAATTGGGTCAGGCACTTCCTACGAGCAGTACTTC.

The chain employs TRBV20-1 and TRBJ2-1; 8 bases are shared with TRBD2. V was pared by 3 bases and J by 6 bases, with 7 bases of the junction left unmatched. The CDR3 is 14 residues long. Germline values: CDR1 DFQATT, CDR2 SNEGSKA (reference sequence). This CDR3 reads CSASNLAGFNEQFF. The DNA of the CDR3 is TGCAGTGCTAGTAACCTAGCGGGCTTCAATGAGCAGTTCTTC.

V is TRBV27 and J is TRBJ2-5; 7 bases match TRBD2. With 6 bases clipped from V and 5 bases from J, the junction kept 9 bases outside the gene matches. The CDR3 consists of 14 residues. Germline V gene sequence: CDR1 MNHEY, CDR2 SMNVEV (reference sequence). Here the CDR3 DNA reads TGTGCCAGCAGCCCACTAGCGCGGGGGGAGACCCAGTACTTC. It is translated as CASSPLARGETQYF.

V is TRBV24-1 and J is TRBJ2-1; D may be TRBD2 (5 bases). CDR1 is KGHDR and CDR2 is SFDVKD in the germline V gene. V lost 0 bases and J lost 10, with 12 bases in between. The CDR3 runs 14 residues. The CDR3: CATSDLTGNGEQFF. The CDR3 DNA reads TGTGCCACCAGTGATTTGACGGGGAACGGGGAGCAGTTCTTC.

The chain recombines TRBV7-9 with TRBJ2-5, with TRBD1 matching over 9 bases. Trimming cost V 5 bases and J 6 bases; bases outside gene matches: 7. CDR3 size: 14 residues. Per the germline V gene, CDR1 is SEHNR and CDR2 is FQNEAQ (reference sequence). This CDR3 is CASSPTGGAKTQYF. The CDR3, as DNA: TGTGCCAGCAGCCCAACAGGGGGCGCGAAGACCCAGTACTTC.

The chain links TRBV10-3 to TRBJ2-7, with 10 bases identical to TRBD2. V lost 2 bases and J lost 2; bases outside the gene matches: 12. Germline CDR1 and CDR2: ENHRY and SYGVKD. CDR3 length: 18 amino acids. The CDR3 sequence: CAISEKGLIAGGAYEQYF. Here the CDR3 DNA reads TGTGCCATCAGTGAGAAGGGGCTAATAGCGGGAGGCGCCTACGAGCAGTACTTC.

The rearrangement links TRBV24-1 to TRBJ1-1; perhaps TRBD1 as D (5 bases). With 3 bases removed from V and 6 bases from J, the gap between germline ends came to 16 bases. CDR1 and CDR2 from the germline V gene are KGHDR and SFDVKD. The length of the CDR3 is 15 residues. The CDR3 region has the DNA TGTGCCACCAGTGATCCGGACCCCCTGGGGCCTGAAGCTTTCTTT. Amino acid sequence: CATSDPDPLGPEAFF.